These T cell receptor beta chains were read from a single sample in a study of blood T cells in healthy people across ages. Each CDR3 protein is one row after TCRdb ran MiXCR on the 5' RACE reads. In the table there are about a million distinct CDR3 sequences, around two fifths of which are singletons. The sequenced material came from blood. The source is a man younger than 35 in good health. The CDR3 runs from the conserved cysteine through the conserved F or W. The order of the fields is CDR3 protein, CDR3 DNA, D gene, clone size, J gene, V gene. The D gene is left open where the match is weak. Clone size is stated in some rows and not others, as once, few, many or a class when expanded.

CASWDSPTNEKLFF TGTGCCTCCTGGGACAGTCCAACTAATGAAAAACTGTTTTTT TRBD1 few TRBJ1-4 TRBV2
CASSHLDEQFF TGTGCCAGCAGCCATCTAGATGAGCAGTTCTTC NA NA TRBJ2-1 TRBV6-2/TRBV6-3
CASSLTRNNEQFF TGTGCCAGCAGCTTAACACGGAACAATGAGCAGTTCTTC NA NA TRBJ2-1 TRBV7-2
CASSQDLNTGGLFF TGTGCCAGCAGTCAAGACTTGAACACCGGGGGGCTGTTTTTT NA NA TRBJ2-2 TRBV12-3/TRBV12-4
CASSHGQDTDTQYF TGCGCCAGCAGCCACGGACAAGACACAGATACGCAGTATTTT NA NA TRBJ2-3 TRBV4-3
CASSFRGSPPQHF TGTGCCAGCAGTTTCAGGGGATCTCCGCCCCAGCATTTT NA NA TRBJ1-5 TRBV6-5
CASSYDPGRPNSPLHF TGTGCCAGCAGTTACGATCCGGGACGGCCTAATTCACCCCTCCACTTT NA few TRBJ1-6 TRBV6-6
CASSLSRGGNTEAFF TGTGCCAGCAGTTTGAGTCGGGGAGGAAACACTGAAGCTTTCTTT NA NA TRBJ1-1 TRBV27
CASSPPEGGNQPQHF TGTGCCAGCTCACCACCTGAGGGCGGCAATCAGCCCCAGCATTTT NA few TRBJ1-5 TRBV18
CSANERPWSSYNEQFF TGCAGTGCCAATGAACGGCCGTGGAGCTCCTACAATGAGCAGTTCTTC NA few TRBJ2-1 TRBV20-1
CSARDRTFAYEQYF TGCAGTGCCAGGGACAGAACATTTGCCTACGAGCAGTACTTC TRBD1 few TRBJ2-7 TRBV20-1
CASSRYTGQGLSYEQYF TGTGCCAGCAGCCGATATACGGGACAGGGCTTATCCTACGAGCAGTACTTC TRBD1 few TRBJ2-7 TRBV27
CASSAWDRPYGYTF TGTGCCAGCAGCGCCTGGGACAGGCCATATGGCTACACCTTC TRBD1 few TRBJ1-2 TRBV9
CASSESTRGSAAFF TGTGCCAGCAGTGAAAGCACCAGGGGGAGTGCAGCTTTCTTT TRBD1 NA TRBJ1-1 TRBV27
CSATVGGAEDYTF TGCAGTGCTACGGTGGGGGGCGCAGAGGACTACACCTTC NA NA TRBJ1-2 TRBV20-1
CASTPASERWNEQFF TGTGCCAGCACCCCGGCTTCGGAGCGATGGAATGAGCAGTTCTTC NA few TRBJ2-1 TRBV12-3/TRBV12-4
CASSFAGQGTQETQYF TGTGCCAGCAGCTTCGCCGGACAGGGGACCCAAGAGACCCAGTACTTC TRBD1 NA TRBJ2-5 TRBV28
CASSTQGTVYNEQYF TGTGCCAGCAGCACACAGGGAACGGTCTACAATGAGCAGTACTTC NA NA TRBJ2-7 TRBV13
CAIRKGGNTEAFF TGTGCCATCAGGAAGGGGGGAAACACTGAAGCTTTCTTT NA few TRBJ1-1 TRBV10-3
CASSDRPTDYNEQFF TGTGCCAGCAGCGATCGACCGACAGACTACAATGAGCAGTTCTTC NA NA TRBJ2-1 TRBV7-2
CASSRSGTNKNQPQHF TGTGCCAGCAGTCGCTCCGGGACAAACAAGAATCAGCCCCAGCATTTT NA NA TRBJ1-5 TRBV12-3/TRBV12-4
CASSLGPQGQWIF TGTGCCAGCAGCCTAGGGCCCCAGGGTCAGTGGATCTTT NA NA TRBJ1-1 TRBV7-2
CSARIAGGSYGYTF TGCAGTGCTAGGATTGCAGGGGGTTCCTATGGCTACACCTTC TRBD1 once TRBJ1-2 TRBV20-1
CVSSRANYGYTF TGTGTTTCCTCCAGGGCGAACTATGGCTACACCTTC NA NA TRBJ1-2 TRBV6-5
CSVKGPLRKTGPDTQYF TGCAGCGTTAAGGGCCCCCTCCGAAAGACAGGGCCAGATACGCAGTATTTT TRBD1 NA TRBJ2-3 TRBV29-1
CASSPDRGLSSYNEQFF TGCGCCAGCAGCCCTGACAGGGGGCTAAGCTCCTACAATGAGCAGTTCTTC TRBD1 NA TRBJ2-1 TRBV4-1